This T cell receptor beta chain derives from a study of control samples from healthy donors and cancer patients. The V end lost 2 bases, the J end lost 5 bases, and 9 bases lay between the germline ends. Per germline, CDR1 LGHDT and CDR2 YNNKEL (reference sequence). The CDR3 is 13 residues long. Profiled with immunoSEQ multiplex PCR; TCRdb holds only in-frame clones, not every one. The table includes over 200,000 clones, about 80% detected once. This TCR derives from a woman aged 55-69 years with lung cancer. Material for sequencing was PBMCs. The J gene is TRBJ1-1, the V gene TRBV3-1 (or the pseudogene TRBV3-2); D gene uncertain. Written as DNA, the CDR3 is TGTGCCAGCAGCCAACCTCCTCGGACTGAAGCTTTCTTT. Translated: CASSQPPRTEAFF.